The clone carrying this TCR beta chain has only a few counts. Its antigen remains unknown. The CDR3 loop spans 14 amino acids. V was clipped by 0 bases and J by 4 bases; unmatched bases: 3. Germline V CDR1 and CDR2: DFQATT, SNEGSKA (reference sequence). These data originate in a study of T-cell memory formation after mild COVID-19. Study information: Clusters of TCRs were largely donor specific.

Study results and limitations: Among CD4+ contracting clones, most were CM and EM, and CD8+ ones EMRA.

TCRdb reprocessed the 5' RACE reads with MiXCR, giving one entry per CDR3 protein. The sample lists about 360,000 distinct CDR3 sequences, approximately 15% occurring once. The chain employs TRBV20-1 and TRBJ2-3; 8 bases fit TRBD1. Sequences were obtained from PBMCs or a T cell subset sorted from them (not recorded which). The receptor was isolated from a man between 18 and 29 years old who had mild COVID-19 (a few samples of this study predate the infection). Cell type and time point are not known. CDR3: CSARDDRGPDTQYF. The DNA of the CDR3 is TGCAGTGCTAGAGATGACAGGGGCCCAGATACGCAGTATTTT.